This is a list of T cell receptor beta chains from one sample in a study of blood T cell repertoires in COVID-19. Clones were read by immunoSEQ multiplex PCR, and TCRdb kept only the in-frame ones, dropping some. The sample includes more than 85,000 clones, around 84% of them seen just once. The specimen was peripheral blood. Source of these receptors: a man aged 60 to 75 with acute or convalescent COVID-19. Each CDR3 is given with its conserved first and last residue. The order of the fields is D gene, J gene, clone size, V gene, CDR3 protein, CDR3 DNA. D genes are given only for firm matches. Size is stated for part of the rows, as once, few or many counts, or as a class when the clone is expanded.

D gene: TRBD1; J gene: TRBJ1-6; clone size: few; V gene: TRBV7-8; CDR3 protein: CASSLVTGGVYNSPLHF; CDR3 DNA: TGTGCCAGCAGCTTGGTGACAGGGGGCGTTTATAATTCACCCCTCCACTTT
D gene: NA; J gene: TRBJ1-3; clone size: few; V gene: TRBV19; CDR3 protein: CATAPRGSSGNTIYF; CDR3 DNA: TGTGCCACCGCACCGAGGGGGTCTTCTGGAAACACCATATATTTT
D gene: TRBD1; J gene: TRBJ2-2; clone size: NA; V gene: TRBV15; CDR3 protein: CATSPDRGRIGELFF; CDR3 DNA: TGTGCCACCAGCCCGGACAGGGGGCGGATCGGGGAGCTGTTTTTT
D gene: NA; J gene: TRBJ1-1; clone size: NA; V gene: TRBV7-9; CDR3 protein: CASTSPGGRPNTEAFF; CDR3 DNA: TGTGCCAGCACCTCCCCCGGCGGCAGACCAAACACTGAAGCTTTCTTT
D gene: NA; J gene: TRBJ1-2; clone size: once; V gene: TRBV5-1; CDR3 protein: CASSFSGTSNGYTF; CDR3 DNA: TGCGCCAGCAGCTTCAGCGGTACCTCTAATGGCTACACCTTC
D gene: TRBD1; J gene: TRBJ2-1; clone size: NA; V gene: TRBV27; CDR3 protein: CASRGGQAGNEQFF; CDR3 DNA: TGTGCCAGCAGAGGCGGACAGGCTGGCAATGAGCAGTTCTTC
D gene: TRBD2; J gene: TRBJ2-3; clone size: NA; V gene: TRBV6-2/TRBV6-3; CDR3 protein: CASSYWVSSGPPGLGVDTQYF; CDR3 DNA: TGTGCCAGCAGTTACTGGGTGTCTAGCGGGCCCCCGGGACTTGGGGTAGATACGCAGTATTTT
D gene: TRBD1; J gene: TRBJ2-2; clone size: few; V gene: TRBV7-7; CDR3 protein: CASSFDRGDTGELFF; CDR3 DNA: TGTGCTAGCAGCTTTGACAGGGGGGACACCGGGGAGCTGTTTTTT
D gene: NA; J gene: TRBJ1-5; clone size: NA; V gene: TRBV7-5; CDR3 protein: CARRNDCRSYSNQPQHF; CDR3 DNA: TGTGCCAGAAGAAACGACTGTCGATCCTATAGCAATCAGCCCCAGCATTTT
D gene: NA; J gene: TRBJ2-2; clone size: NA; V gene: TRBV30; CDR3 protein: CAFPPGGVGNTGELFF; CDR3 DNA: TGTGCCTTCCCCCCGGGGGGCGTAGGGAACACCGGGGAGCTGTTTTTT
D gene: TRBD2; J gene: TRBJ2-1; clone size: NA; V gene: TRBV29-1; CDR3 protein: CSVHTLAGGSQQFF; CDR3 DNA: TGCAGCGTACACACACTAGCGGGGGGGTCCCAGCAGTTCTTC
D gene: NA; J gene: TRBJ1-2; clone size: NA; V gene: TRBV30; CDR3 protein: CAWRTGNYGYTF; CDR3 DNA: TGTGCCTGGAGAACAGGGAACTATGGCTACACCTTC
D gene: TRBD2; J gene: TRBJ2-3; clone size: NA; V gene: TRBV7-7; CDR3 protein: CASSLGTSGAVW; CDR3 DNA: TGTGCCAGCAGCTTAGGGACTAGCGGGGCCGTCTGG
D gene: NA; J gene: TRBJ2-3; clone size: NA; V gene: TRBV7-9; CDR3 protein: CASRRGRESTDTQYF; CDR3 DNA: TGTGCCAGCCGTAGGGGCAGGGAAAGCACAGATACGCAGTATTTT
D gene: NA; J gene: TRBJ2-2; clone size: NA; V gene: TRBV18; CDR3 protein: CASSPGAGDTGELFF; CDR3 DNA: TGTGCCAGCTCACCAGGAGCCGGGGACACCGGGGAGCTGTTTTTT
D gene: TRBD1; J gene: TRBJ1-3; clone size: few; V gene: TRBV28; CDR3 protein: CASSTDRVNTIYF; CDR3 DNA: TGTGCCAGCAGTACCGACAGGGTGAACACCATATATTTT
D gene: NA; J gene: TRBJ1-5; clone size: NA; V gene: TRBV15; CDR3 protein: CATSRDRGSQPQHF; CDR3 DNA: TGTGCCACCAGCAGAGATCGGGGGAGTCAGCCCCAGCATTTT
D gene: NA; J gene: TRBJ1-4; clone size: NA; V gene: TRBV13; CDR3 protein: CASSLGLSGHRIF; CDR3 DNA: TGTGCCAGCAGCTTAGGCTTGTCGGGACATAGAATTTTT
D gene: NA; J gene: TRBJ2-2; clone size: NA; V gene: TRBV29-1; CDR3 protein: CSVEERGSGELFF; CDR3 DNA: TGCAGCGTTGAAGAACGGGGTTCCGGGGAGCTGTTTTTT
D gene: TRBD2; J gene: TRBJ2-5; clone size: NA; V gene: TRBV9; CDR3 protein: CASSVAEGSGGASETQYF; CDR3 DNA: TGTGCCAGCAGCGTAGCGGAGGGTAGCGGGGGGGCTTCGGAGACCCAGTACTTC
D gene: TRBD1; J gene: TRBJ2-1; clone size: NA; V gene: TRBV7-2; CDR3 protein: CASSLDRGLSNEQFF; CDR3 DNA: TGTGCCAGCAGCTTAGACAGGGGCCTCTCAAATGAGCAGTTCTTC
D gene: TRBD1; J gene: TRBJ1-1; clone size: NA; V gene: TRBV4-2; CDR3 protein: CASSQEDRVNTEAFF; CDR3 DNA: TGTGCCAGCAGCCAAGAGGACAGGGTCAACACTGAAGCTTTCTTT
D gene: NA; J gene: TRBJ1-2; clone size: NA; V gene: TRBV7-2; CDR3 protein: CASSPRTNYGYTF; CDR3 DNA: TGTGCCAGCAGCCCCAGGACAAACTATGGCTACACCTTC
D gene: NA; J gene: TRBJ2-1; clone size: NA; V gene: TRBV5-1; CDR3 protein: CASSRGELGLSYNEQFF; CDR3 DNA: TGCGCCAGCAGCCGCGGGGAATTGGGCCTCAGCTACAATGAGCAGTTCTTC
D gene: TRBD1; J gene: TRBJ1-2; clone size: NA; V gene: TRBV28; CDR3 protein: CASSLVTGQGRHYGYTF; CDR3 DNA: TGTGCCAGCAGTTTGGTCACAGGACAGGGTCGACACTATGGCTACACCTTC
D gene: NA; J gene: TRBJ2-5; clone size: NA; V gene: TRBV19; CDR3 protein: CASSIAGTYETQYF; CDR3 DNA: TGTGCCAGTAGTATAGCCGGGACTTATGAGACCCAGTACTTC
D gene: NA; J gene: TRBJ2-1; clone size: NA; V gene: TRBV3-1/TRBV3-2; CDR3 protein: CASSQSGVNEQFF; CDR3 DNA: TGTGCCAGCAGCCAATCGGGGGTGAATGAGCAGTTCTTC
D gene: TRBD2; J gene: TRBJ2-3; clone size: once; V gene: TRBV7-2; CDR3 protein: CASSPRLLGGRNTQYF; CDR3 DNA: TGTGCCAGCAGCCCAAGGTTGCTGGGGGGGAGGAATACGCAGTATTTT
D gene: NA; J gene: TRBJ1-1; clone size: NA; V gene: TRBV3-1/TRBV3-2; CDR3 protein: CASSSRQRHTEAFF; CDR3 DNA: TGTGCCAGCAGCTCGCGACAGCGCCACACTGAAGCTTTCTTT
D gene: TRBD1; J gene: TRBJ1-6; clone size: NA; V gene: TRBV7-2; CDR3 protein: CASSLGDRGRISNSPLHF; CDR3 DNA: TGTGCCAGCAGCTTAGGGGACAGGGGGCGTATTAGTAATTCACCCCTCCACTTT
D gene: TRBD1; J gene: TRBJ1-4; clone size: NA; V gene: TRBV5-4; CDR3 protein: CASSPRGSTNEKLFF; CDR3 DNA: TGTGCCAGCAGCCCCAGGGGGTCAACTAATGAAAAACTGTTTTTT
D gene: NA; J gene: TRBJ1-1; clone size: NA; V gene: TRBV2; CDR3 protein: CASSEPRPDPRTVTEAFF; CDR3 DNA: TGTGCCAGCAGTGAACCCCGCCCCGACCCCCGGACAGTAACTGAAGCTTTCTTT
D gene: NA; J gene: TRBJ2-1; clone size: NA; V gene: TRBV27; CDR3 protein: CASSLRRGNEQFF; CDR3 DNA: TGTGCCAGCAGTTTGAGAAGGGGCAATGAGCAGTTCTTC
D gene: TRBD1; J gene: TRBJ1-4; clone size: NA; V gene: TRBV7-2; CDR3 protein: CASSDPGQAVKLFF; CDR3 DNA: TGTGCCAGCAGCGACCCTGGACAGGCTGTGAAACTGTTTTTT
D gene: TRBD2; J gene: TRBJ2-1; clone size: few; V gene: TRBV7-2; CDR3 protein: CASSLGLARSYNEQFF; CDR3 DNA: TGTGCCAGCAGCTTAGGACTAGCTAGATCCTACAATGAGCAGTTCTTC
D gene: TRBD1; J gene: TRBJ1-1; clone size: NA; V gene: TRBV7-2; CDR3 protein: CASSGHRGQNTEAFF; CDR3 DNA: TGTGCCAGCAGCGGCCACAGGGGCCAGAACACTGAAGCTTTCTTT
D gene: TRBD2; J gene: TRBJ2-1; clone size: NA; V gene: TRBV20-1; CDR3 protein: CSASSASGVRNEQFF; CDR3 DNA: TGCAGTGCGAGTTCAGCTAGCGGGGTAAGGAATGAGCAGTTCTTC
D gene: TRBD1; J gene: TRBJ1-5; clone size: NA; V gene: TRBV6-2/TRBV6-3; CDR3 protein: CASSRYRYLDRARVLNQPQHF; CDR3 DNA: TGTGCCAGCAGTCGTTACAGATATCTCGACAGGGCAAGGGTACTTAATCAGCCCCAGCATTTT
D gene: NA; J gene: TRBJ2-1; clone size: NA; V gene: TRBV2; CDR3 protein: CASRTSGTYNEQFF; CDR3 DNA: TGTGCCAGCAGGACCTCGGGAACCTACAATGAGCAGTTCTTC
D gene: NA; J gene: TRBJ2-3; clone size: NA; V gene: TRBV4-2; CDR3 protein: CASSQLPGGDTQYF; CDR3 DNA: TGTGCCAGCAGCCAACTACCCGGGGGAGATACGCAGTATTTT
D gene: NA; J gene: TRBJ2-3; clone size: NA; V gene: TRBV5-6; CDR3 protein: CASSMGLLASTDTQYF; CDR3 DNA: TGTGCCAGCAGCATGGGCCTGCTAGCTAGCACAGATACGCAGTATTTT
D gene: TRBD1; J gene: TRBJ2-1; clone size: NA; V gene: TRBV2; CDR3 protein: CASSRDRGLNEQFF; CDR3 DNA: TGTGCCAGCAGTCGGGACAGGGGTCTCAATGAGCAGTTCTTC
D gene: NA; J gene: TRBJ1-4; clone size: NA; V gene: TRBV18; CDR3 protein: CASSLDSNEKLFF; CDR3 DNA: TGTGCCAGCTCCTTGGACAGTAATGAAAAACTGTTTTTT
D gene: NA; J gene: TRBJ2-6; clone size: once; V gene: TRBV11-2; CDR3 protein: CASSSLLRRSGAGANVLTF; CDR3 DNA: TGTGCCAGCAGCTCCCTCCTCCGTCGATCTGGAGCTGGGGCCAACGTCCTGACTTTC
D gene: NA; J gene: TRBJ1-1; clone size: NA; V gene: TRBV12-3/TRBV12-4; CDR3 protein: CASSLLGGKAFF; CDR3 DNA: TGTGCCAGCAGTTTACTTGGGGGGAAAGCTTTCTTT
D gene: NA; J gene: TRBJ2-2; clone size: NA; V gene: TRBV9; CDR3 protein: CASSVSSDKNTGELFF; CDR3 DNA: TGTGCCAGCAGCGTAAGTAGCGATAAAAACACCGGGGAGCTGTTTTTT
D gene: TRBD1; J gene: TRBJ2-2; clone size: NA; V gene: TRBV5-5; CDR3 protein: CASRPQGFTGELFF; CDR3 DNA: TGTGCCAGCAGGCCACAGGGGTTCACCGGGGAGCTGTTTTTT
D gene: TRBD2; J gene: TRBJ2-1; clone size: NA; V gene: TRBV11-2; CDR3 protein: CASSRQLAGSYNEQFF; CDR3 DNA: TGTGCCAGCAGCCGACAACTAGCGGGCTCCTACAATGAGCAGTTCTTC
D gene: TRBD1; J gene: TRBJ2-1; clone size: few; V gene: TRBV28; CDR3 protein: CASSAPTGTAYNEQFF; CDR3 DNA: TGTGCCAGCAGTGCCCCAACCGGGACAGCGTACAATGAGCAGTTCTTC
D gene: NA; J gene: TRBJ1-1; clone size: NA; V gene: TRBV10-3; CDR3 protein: CAISGGRQNTEAFF; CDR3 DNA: TGTGCCATCAGCGGGGGGAGACAGAACACTGAAGCTTTCTTT
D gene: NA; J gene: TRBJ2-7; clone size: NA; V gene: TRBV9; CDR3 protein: CASSVQAGYGTEQYF; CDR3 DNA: TGTGCCAGCAGCGTACAGGCAGGGTATGGTACCGAGCAGTACTTC
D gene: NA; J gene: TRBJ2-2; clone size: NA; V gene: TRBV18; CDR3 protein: CASSLDRANTGELFF; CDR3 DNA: TGTGCCAGCTCATTGGACAGAGCGAACACCGGGGAGCTGTTTTTT
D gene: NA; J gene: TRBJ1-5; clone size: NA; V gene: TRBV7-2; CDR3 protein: CASSLPGSNQPQHF; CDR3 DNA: TGTGCCAGCAGCTTACCGGGTAGCAATCAGCCCCAGCATTTT